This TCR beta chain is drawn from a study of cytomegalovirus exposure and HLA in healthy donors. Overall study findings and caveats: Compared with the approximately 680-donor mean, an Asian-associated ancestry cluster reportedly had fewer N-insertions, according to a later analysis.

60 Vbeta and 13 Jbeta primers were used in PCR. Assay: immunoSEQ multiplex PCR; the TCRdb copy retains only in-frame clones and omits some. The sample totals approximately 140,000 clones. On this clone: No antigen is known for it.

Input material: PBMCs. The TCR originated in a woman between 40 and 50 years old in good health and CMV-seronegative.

CDR3 region: CASSLPGGATNEKLFF. Written as DNA, the CDR3 is TGTGCCAGCAGTTTACCAGGGGGTGCAACTAATGAAAAACTGTTTTTT. V and J are TRBV28 and TRBJ1-4; TRBD1 agrees at 7 bases. The CDR3 is 16 amino acids. Looked up from germline, CDR1 is MDHEN and CDR2 is SYDVKM. V trimming: 2 bases; J trimming: 0 bases; junction bases outside the gene matches: 3.